The T cell receptor beta chain described here comes from a study of blood T cell repertoires in COVID-19. Study details: The United States, Italy and Spain were the sources of the acute and convalescent COVID-19 samples. From T cells, B-cell-depleted T cells, or PBMCs came the material, which was cDNA or gDNA.

Per the study methods: Reference gene primer amplification gave nucleated cell count estimates. This table comes from immunoSEQ multiplex PCR, and its TCRdb copy is limited to in-frame clones, with some not included. V, J and clone size are taken as reported in that table, and D and trimming were inferred from the DNA itself. The sample consists of some 130,000 clones, roughly 86% of them appearing once. This clonotype was obtained from a woman aged 45-65 years who had recovered from COVID-19. Sequenced material: peripheral blood.

The CDR3 reads CASSPYSGSTDEQYF. For the CDR3, the DNA is TGTGCCAGCTCACCATATAGCGGGAGTACCGACGAGCAGTACTTC. The chain couples TRBV18 to TRBJ2-7; TRBD2 matches 9 bases. The length of the CDR3 is 15 residues. The V gene end was trimmed by 2 bases and the J gene end by 5 bases; junction bases not matched to a gene: 7. Germline V gene sequence: CDR1 KGHSH, CDR2 LQKENI.